One sample yielded the 30 T cell receptor beta chains listed below, sequenced in a study of T-cell memory formation after mild COVID-19. From the 5' RACE reads, TCRdb called clonotypes with MiXCR, one entry per CDR3 protein. The data contain about 81,000 distinct CDR3 sequences, approximately 25% of them singletons. The sample comprised PBMCs or a T cell subset sorted from them (not recorded which). These receptors were taken from a man between 18 and 35 years old who had mild COVID-19 (a few samples of this study predate the infection). Cell type and time point are not known.

The chain has TRBV6-4 and TRBJ2-3, with a tentative D call TRBD2 (5 bases). This CDR3 region has 15 residues. Trimming shortened V by 0 bases and J by 2 bases, and 9 bases separated the two germline ends. From germline, CDR1 is MRHNA and CDR2 SNTAGT. This CDR3 is CASSDSSRDTDTQYF. The CDR3, as DNA: TGTGCCAGCAGTGACTCGAGTCGGGACACAGATACGCAGTATTTT.

In this sample, this clonotype turned up a few times. V and J are TRBV13 and TRBJ2-3; either TRBD1 or TRBD2 may fit D (5 bases each). The germline gives CDR1 PRHDT, CDR2 FYEKMQ (reference sequence). The V end was cut by 3 bases, the J end by 3 bases, with 13 bases between. The CDR3 is 15 amino acids. CDR3: CASSFLRDVTDTQYF. DNA of the CDR3: TGTGCCAGCAGCTTTCTCCGGGACGTAACAGATACGCAGTATTTT.

The V and J genes are TRBV10-3 and TRBJ2-7, with 7 bases aligning to TRBD1. Germline V gene lookup returns CDR1 ENHRY and CDR2 SYGVKD. The CDR3 loop spans 13 amino acids. The CDR3 coding sequence is TGTGCTATCAGTGGGGACAGCTCCTACGAGCAGTACGTC. Its protein product is CAISGDSSYEQYV.

The table lists this clonotype with a few counts. The chain has TRBV10-3 and TRBJ2-5; a weak D match, TRBD1 (6 bases). The germline V gene encodes CDR1 ENHRY and CDR2 SYGVKD. This CDR3 is 12 amino acids long. V was shortened by 10 bases and J by 1 base, with 10 bases between the two germline ends. The CDR3 DNA reads TGTGCCACCCAGGGGCTCCAAGAGACCCAGTACTTC. This encodes CATQGLQETQYF.

This clonotype came up many times. V is TRBV7-8 and J is TRBJ2-7; D perhaps matches TRBD2 (6 bases). In germline, CDR1 is SGHVS, CDR2 FQNEAQ. V gave up 1 base and J gave up 2 bases, with 9 bases separating them. CDR3 length equals 14 residues. CDR3 sequence (DNA): TGTGCCAGCAGCTTAGGCGGGGAAACCTACGAGCAGTACGTC. Its translation is CASSLGGETYEQYV.

The V and J genes are TRBV27 and TRBJ2-2, with D hard to call. The CDR3 is made up of 14 amino acids. Germline V lookup: CDR1 MNHEY, CDR2 SMNVEV (reference sequence). V was pared by 0 bases and J by 2 bases, with 4 bases between. The CDR3 DNA follows: TGTGCCAGCAGTTTATCAGAAAACACCGGGGAGCTGTTTTTT. It encodes CASSLSENTGELFF.

The V gene is TRBV5-6, the J gene TRBJ2-7, with 7 bases matching TRBD1. CDR3 size: 16 residues. The V segment lost 4 bases and the J segment 2 bases; nucleotides outside the gene matches: 12. Germline CDR1 and CDR2: SGHDT and YYEEEE. In DNA, the CDR3 is TGTGCCAGCAGCGGGCATACCGGGACAGCGACCTACGAGCAGTACTTC. Translation gives CASSGHTGTATYEQYF.

The chain recombines TRBV7-9 with TRBJ1-1, with D possibly matching TRBD1 (5 bases). This CDR3 has 14 residues. Germline CDR1 and CDR2: SEHNR and FQNEAQ (reference sequence). V was pared by 2 bases and J by 5 bases, with 12 bases between. The CDR3 spells CASSLQGRRTEAFF. CDR3 DNA: TGTGCCAGCAGCTTACAGGGTCGAAGGACTGAAGCTTTCTTT.

This clonotype was counted only a few times. The V and J genes are TRBV6-5 and TRBJ2-3; TRBD2 aligns across 10 bases. The CDR3 runs to 16 residues. Germline V gene data show CDR1 as MNHEY and CDR2 as SVGAGI. V lost 2 bases and J lost 2; bases outside the gene matches: 4. DNA of the CDR3: TGTGCCAGCAGTTACGAAGCGGGGGGGCCCACAGATACGCAGTATTTT. Amino acid sequence: CASSYEAGGPTDTQYF.

V and J are TRBV5-4 and TRBJ1-2; TRBD1 matches 7 bases. The CDR3 runs 17 residues. Germline values: CDR1 SGHNT, CDR2 YYREEE (reference sequence). The V gene end was trimmed by 1 base and the J gene end by 4 bases; junction bases not matched to a gene: 13. The CDR3 bases are TGTGCCAGCAGCTTGTTTATGGACAGGATCAAGATCTATGGCTACACCTTC. It encodes CASSLFMDRIKIYGYTF. Filled out from reference TRBV5-4 and TRBJ1-2, the complete variable domain reads ETGVTQSPTHLIKTRGQQVTLRCSSQSGHNTVSWYQQALGQGPQFIFQYYREEENGRGNFPPRFSGLQFPNYSSELNVNALELDDSALYLCASSLFMDRIKIYGYTFGSGTRLTVV.

The chain carries TRBV6-2 or TRBV6-3 and TRBJ2-1; D is possibly TRBD1 or TRBD2 (7 bases each). CDR3 length: 16 residues. Trimming pared 6 bases from V and 1 base from J, leaving 16 bases between. Germline CDR1 MNHEY, CDR2 SVGEGT. The CDR3 DNA sequence: TGTGCCAGCAGACCACCAGGGGGGGGTTCCTACAATGAGCAGTTCTTC. Amino acid sequence: CASRPPGGGSYNEQFF.

The chain joins TRBV7-9 to TRBJ2-1; a weak D match, TRBD1 (5 bases). Germline V gene data show CDR1 as SEHNR and CDR2 as FQNEAQ (reference sequence). The CDR3 extends over 14 amino acids. Trimming removed 5 bases at V and 4 bases at J, with 12 bases between. The CDR3 DNA sequence: TGTGCCAGCAGCCCTCCACAGGTATACAATGAGCAGTTCTTC. Its protein is CASSPPQVYNEQFF.

This clonotype turned up a few times. The rearrangement joins TRBV4-3 to TRBJ2-1, with 13 bases aligning to TRBD2. Unmatched junction bases numbered 4, after V lost 3 bases and J lost 5 bases. The CDR3 length is 16 residues. Per germline, CDR1 LGHNA and CDR2 YSLEER. CDR3 protein: CASSHAGLAGNNEQFF. CDR3 DNA sequence: TGCGCCAGCAGCCACGCGGGACTAGCGGGGAACAATGAGCAGTTCTTC.

This chain connects TRBV4-3 to TRBJ1-1; D might be TRBD1 (5 bases). Trimming left V 5 bases short and J 0 bases short, with 7 bases between. The germline V gene encodes CDR1 LGHNA and CDR2 YSLEER. The CDR3 length is 13 residues. CDR3 loop: CASSGAMNTEAFF. The CDR3 DNA sequence: TGCGCCAGCAGCGGGGCTATGAACACTGAAGCTTTCTTT.

V and J are TRBV4-1 and TRBJ2-1; D gene ambiguous. Between the trimmed V and J ends, which lost 0 bases and 4 bases, there was a span of 10 bases. This CDR3 has 15 residues. Germline CDR1 is MGHRA and CDR2 is YSYEKL. CDR3 sequence reads: CASSQEERVYNEQFF. The DNA of the CDR3 is TGCGCCAGCAGCCAAGAGGAGCGCGTATACAATGAGCAGTTCTTC.

This sequence joins TRBV5-1 and TRBJ2-3; 7 positions match TRBD2. The CDR3 runs 17 residues. Germline V gives CDR1 SGHRS, CDR2 YFSETQ. The V gene end was trimmed by 4 bases and the J gene end by 2 bases; junction bases not matched to a gene: 13. The CDR3 sequence is CASSPPRSGANTDTQYF. The CDR3 DNA follows: TGCGCCAGCAGCCCTCCCCGGAGCGGGGCCAACACAGATACGCAGTATTTT.

V is TRBV5-1 and J is TRBJ1-2, with D uncertain. The CDR3 length is 14 residues. V lost 0 bases to trimming and J lost 4 bases, with 10 bases between them. Germline loops: CDR1 SGHRS, CDR2 YFSETQ. The CDR3 region has the DNA TGCGCCAGCAGCTTGGAGGTCAGCTTCTATGGCTACACCTTC. Protein product: CASSLEVSFYGYTF. The whole variable domain, filled in from reference TRBV5-1 and TRBJ1-2, reads KAGVTQTPRYLIKTRGQQVTLSCSPISGHRSVSWYQQTPGQGLQFLFEYFSETQRNKGNFPGRFSGRQFSNSRSEMNVSTLELGDSALYLCASSLEVSFYGYTFGSGTRLTVV.

This clonotype counts as medium-sized. The chain combines TRBV7-6 with TRBJ1-1, with a possible D match to TRBD1 (5 bases). Germline lookup yields CDR1 SGHVS and CDR2 FNYEAQ. CDR3 length equals 15 residues. With 5 bases removed from V and 1 base from J, the gap between germline ends came to 14 bases. The CDR3 nucleotides read TGTGCCAGCAGCCTACCCCCGACAGCGAACACTGAAGCTTTCTTT. It specifies CASSLPPTANTEAFF.

The rearrangement joins TRBV6-6 to TRBJ1-1; D remains ambiguous. CDR3 size: 15 residues. Trimming removed 3 bases from V and 0 bases from J, with 11 bases in between. CDR1 and CDR2 from the germline V gene are MNHNY and SVGAGI (reference sequence). The CDR3 region is CASSYSDHMNTEAFF. CDR3 bases: TGTGCCAGCAGTTATTCAGACCACATGAACACTGAAGCTTTCTTT.

This clonotype was picked up a small number of times. J is TRBJ2-7 and V is TRBV6-2 or TRBV6-3; D call uncertain. This CDR3 spans 12 amino acids. Trimming stripped 5 bases from V and 0 bases from J, with 5 bases between. Germline assignment: CDR1 MNHEY and CDR2 SVGEGT. In DNA form, the CDR3 reads TGTGCCAGCAGTCACAGCTCCTACGAGCAGTACTTC. Protein product: CASSHSSYEQYF.

The genes are TRBV21-1 and TRBJ2-5; the D call in the table, TRBD2, was not verified against the DNA. TRBV21-1 represents a pseudogene. The CDR3 consists of 13 residues. The CDR3 here is CASTQRDGETQYF. The CDR3 DNA sequence: TGTGCCAGCACCCAGCGGGACGGGGAGACCCAGTACTTC.

The gene calls are TRBV5-1 and TRBJ2-1; D ambiguous. This CDR3 spans 14 amino acids. V was shortened by 0 bases and J by 5 bases, with 9 bases between the two germline ends. Germline CDR1 is SGHRS and CDR2 is YFSETQ. CDR3 sequence: CASSLVTINNEQFF. The CDR3 DNA sequence: TGCGCCAGCAGCTTGGTGACCATTAACAATGAGCAGTTCTTC.

On this clonotype itself: Its ends do not fully match the called genes, so a read error is possible. V usage is TRBV7-7 and J usage is TRBJ1-1; D is uncertain. Germline values: CDR1 SSHAT, CDR2 FNYEAQ (reference sequence). CDR3 length: 13 amino acids. CDR3 nucleotide sequence: TGTGCTAGCAGCTTAGCCCTAGCCACTGAAGCTTTCTTT. This gives the protein CASSLALATEAFF.

The J gene is TRBJ1-2, the V gene TRBV15; 8 bases are a match to TRBD1. Unmatched junction bases numbered 4, after V lost 0 bases and J lost 4 bases. From germline, CDR1 is LNHNV and CDR2 YYDKDF (reference sequence). The CDR3 extends over 15 amino acids. CDR3 residues: CATSRDEDRVYGYTF. Here the CDR3 DNA reads TGTGCCACCAGCAGAGATGAGGACAGGGTCTATGGCTACACCTTC.

This clonotype was observed a few times. The V gene is TRBV7-9, the J gene TRBJ1-4, with 8 bases aligning to TRBD1. The CDR3 consists of 14 residues. Trimming took 5 bases from V and 6 from J; bases not matched to a gene: 5. Germline assignment: CDR1 SEHNR and CDR2 FQNEAQ (reference sequence). CDR3 nucleotides: TGTGCCAGCAGCGTACAGGGGGGTCATGAAAAACTGTTTTTT. It translates to CASSVQGGHEKLFF.

This clonotype appeared a few times. V usage is TRBV2 and J usage is TRBJ2-5; 12 nucleotides align to TRBD2. The CDR3 length is 17 residues. The germline V gene has CDR1 SNHLY and CDR2 FYNNEI. V was clipped by 1 base and J by 5 bases; unmatched bases: 8. CDR3 region: CASSEGELAGGHETQYF. CDR3 bases: TGTGCCAGCAGTGAAGGTGAACTAGCGGGGGGTCACGAGACCCAGTACTTC. Filled out from reference TRBV2 and TRBJ2-5, the complete variable domain reads EPEVTQTPSHQVTQMGQEVILRCVPISNHLYFYWYRQILGQKVEFLVSFYNNEISEKSEIFDDQFSVERPDGSNFTLKIRSTKLEDSAMYFCASSEGELAGGHETQYFGPGTRLLVL.

The chain combines TRBV11-2 with TRBJ2-2, with 7 bases fitting TRBD1. From germline, CDR1 is SGHAT and CDR2 FQNNGV. CDR3 length: 14 amino acids. V shed 1 base and J 6 bases; nucleotides not matched to a gene: 2. The DNA of the CDR3 is TGTGCCAGCAGCTTAGGGACAGGTCCCGGGGAGCTGTTTTTT. As protein: CASSLGTGPGELFF.

This clonotype showed up just a few times. Here the CDR3 DNA reads TGTGCCAGCAGTTACTCGACCCTGCAGGGGGCGTTCGATGAGCAGTTCTTC. It specifies CASSYSTLQGAFDEQFF. This chain connects TRBV6-2 or TRBV6-3 to TRBJ2-1; 8 positions agree with TRBD1. J was trimmed by 8 bases and V by 0 bases; bases with no gene match: 12. The CDR3 runs 17 residues. Germline CDR1 reads MNHEY; CDR2 reads SVGEGT.

The table lists this clonotype with a count of one. The chain links TRBV19 to TRBJ2-3; unclear D gene. Germline CDR1 and CDR2: LNHDA and SQIVND (reference sequence). The CDR3 covers 11 residues. Trimming removed 3 bases at V and 5 bases at J, with 3 bases between. The CDR3 region has the DNA TGTGCCAGTAGTATGGGAGATACGCAGTATTTT. Translation gives CASSMGDTQYF.

This clonotype showed up many times. The chain couples TRBV7-2 to TRBJ2-7; 13 bases align to TRBD2. Germline V gene lookup returns CDR1 SGHTA and CDR2 FQGNSA. V shed 5 bases and J 2 bases; nucleotides not matched to a gene: 3. The CDR3 is made up of 15 amino acids. The CDR3 reads CASSLLAGGTYEQYV. CDR3 DNA: TGTGCCAGCAGCCTACTAGCGGGGGGGACCTACGAGCAGTACGTC.